The rows below give T cell receptor beta chains drawn from one sample of a study of CD8+ T cells in alopecia areata. Only in-frame clones appear in the TCRdb table, and some are missing; sequencing was by immunoSEQ multiplex PCR. Of approximately 210,000 clones listed, roughly 70% were seen once; the top ten hold roughly 1.3%. Sequenced material: CD4+ T cells sorted from blood, taken around week 50, from a patient treated with tofacitinib. These receptors all come from a human donor with alopecia areata. CDR3s include the opening cysteine and the closing phenylalanine or tryptophan. The D gene is left open where the match is weak. The size entry is marked missing in some rows and otherwise reads once, few, many or a size class.

abundance: .; v_gene: TRBV6-1; d_gene: TRBD1; j_gene: TRBJ2-3; CDR3nt: TGTGCCAGCAGTGAACCGGGACAGGGTGCAGATACGCAGTATTTT; CDR3aa: CASSEPGQGADTQYF
abundance: .; v_gene: TRBV29-1; d_gene: .; j_gene: TRBJ1-1; CDR3nt: TGCAGCGTCCGCTGGGGCACTGAAGCTTTCTTT; CDR3aa: CSVRWGTEAFF
abundance: .; v_gene: TRBV19; d_gene: .; j_gene: TRBJ1-2; CDR3nt: TGTGCCAGTCACCGGGACCTAGGGACCTACACCTTC; CDR3aa: CASHRDLGTYTF
abundance: .; v_gene: TRBV18; d_gene: .; j_gene: TRBJ1-5; CDR3nt: TGTGCCAGCTCTGAGGCTCCTAGCAATCAGCCCCAGCATTTT; CDR3aa: CASSEAPSNQPQHF
abundance: .; v_gene: TRBV27; d_gene: TRBD2; j_gene: TRBJ2-5; CDR3nt: TGTGCCAGCAGGGCTAGCGGGGGATTCCAAGAGACCCAGTACTTC; CDR3aa: CASRASGGFQETQYF
abundance: .; v_gene: TRBV7-9; d_gene: TRBD1; j_gene: TRBJ1-2; CDR3nt: TGTGCCAGCAGCTCTACAGGGGGCGGCTATGGCTACACCTTC; CDR3aa: CASSSTGGGYGYTF
abundance: .; v_gene: TRBV7-2; d_gene: .; j_gene: TRBJ1-6; CDR3nt: TGTGCCAGCAGCTTAATGGTTCAGCTCCCTTCACCCCTCCACTTT; CDR3aa: CASSLMVQLPSPLHF
abundance: .; v_gene: TRBV27; d_gene: TRBD1; j_gene: TRBJ1-6; CDR3nt: TGTGCCAGCAGTTTATATGCGACAGGGGACTCACCCCTCCACTTT; CDR3aa: CASSLYATGDSPLHF
abundance: many; v_gene: TRBV29-1; d_gene: .; j_gene: TRBJ1-5; CDR3nt: TGCAGCGCGGGGTATAGCAATCAGCCCCAGCATTTT; CDR3aa: CSAGYSNQPQHF
abundance: many; v_gene: TRBV10-2; d_gene: .; j_gene: TRBJ2-6; CDR3nt: TGCGCCAGCAGGTCTCTGACAGGTCTAGGATCCTCTGGGGCCAACGTCCTGACTTTC; CDR3aa: CASRSLTGLGSSGANVLTF
abundance: .; v_gene: TRBV7-8; d_gene: TRBD1; j_gene: TRBJ2-7; CDR3nt: TGTGCCAGCAGCTTAGATGGGACAGGGAAATACGAGCAGTACTTC; CDR3aa: CASSLDGTGKYEQYF